The next 21 T cell receptor beta chains were all read from a single sample in a study of molecular identifiers for immune sequencing clone quantification. TCRdb ran MiXCR on the PCR reads and lists one entry per CDR3 protein. The data hold 300,000 to 350,000 distinct CDR3 sequences, with around 21% observed a single time. Material for sequencing was naive CD8+ T cells from blood, with Jurkat cell RNA spiked in. Subset described: FACS-sorted CD8+CD4-CCR7+CD45RA+ naive T cells. The receptors derive from a human donor in good health. Some libraries in this study had Jurkat cell RNA spiked in.

This clonotype has a count of ten or more. The V and J genes are TRBV11-2 and TRBJ2-2; 12 nucleotides align to TRBD2. The germline gives CDR1 SGHAT, CDR2 FQNNGV. V shed 1 base and J 0 bases; nucleotides not matched to a gene: 0. CDR3 length equals 17 residues. Written as DNA, the CDR3 is TGTGCCAGCAGCTTAGGGACTAGCGGGGCGAACACCGGGGAGCTGTTTTTT. As protein: CASSLGTSGANTGELFF.

There are many counts of this clonotype. V and J are TRBV6-5 and TRBJ2-7; tentative D call: TRBD1 (5 bases). The V end was cut by 0 bases, the J end by 1 base, with 7 bases between. Germline CDR1 MNHEY, CDR2 SVGAGI. The length of the CDR3 is 14 residues. The chain's CDR3 is CASSYSTESYEQYF. CDR3 in DNA: TGTGCCAGCAGTTACTCGACAGAGTCCTACGAGCAGTACTTC.

This clonotype has a count of ten or more. The V gene is TRBV5-1, the J gene TRBJ2-1; 10 bases map to TRBD2. V shed 3 bases and J 8 bases; nucleotides not matched to a gene: 8. Per the germline V gene, CDR1 is SGHRS and CDR2 is YFSETQ. The CDR3 sequence is 15 residues long. CDR3 nucleotides: TGCGCCAGCAGCTCATTAGCGGGGGGTAGAGATGAGCAGTTCTTC. It codes for CASSSLAGGRDEQFF.

The sample holds a few counts of this clonotype. The genes are TRBV3-1 and TRBJ2-3, with TRBD2 matching 10 bases. The CDR3 is 16 residues long. CDR1 is LGHDT, CDR2 YNNKEL, per germline (reference sequence). J was trimmed by 1 base and V by 2 bases; bases with no gene match: 3. The CDR3 is CASSQLAGVGTDTQYF. CDR3 in DNA: TGTGCCAGCAGCCAACTAGCGGGAGTGGGCACAGATACGCAGTATTTT.

This clonotype was counted at least ten times. CDR3 in DNA: TGTGCCAGCAGTTCTATGGGAGATCAGCCCCAGCATTTT. This gives the protein CASSSMGDQPQHF. The gene calls are TRBV27 and TRBJ1-5, with D unresolved. Germline V lookup: CDR1 MNHEY, CDR2 SMNVEV (reference sequence). The germline V and J ends were trimmed by 4 bases and 5 bases, with 9 bases remaining between them. This CDR3 spans 13 amino acids.

This clonotype was seen at least ten times. A junction boundary mismatches the germline segment, possibly from a read error. The chain recombines TRBV5-1 with TRBJ2-1; TRBD1 agrees at 7 bases. CDR1 is SGHRS and CDR2 is YFSETQ in the germline V gene. The CDR3 totals 15 residues. CDR3 sequence: CASSLRDSSYNEQFF. The CDR3 nucleotides read TGTGCCAGCAGTTTGAGGGACAGTTCCTACAATGAGCAGTTCTTC.

This clonotype has at least ten counts. CDR3 nucleotide sequence: TGTGCCAGCACGGACAGGGGGTTTAAGACAGATACGCAGTATTTT. This gives the protein CASTDRGFKTDTQYF. The chain links TRBV25-1 to TRBJ2-3; 10 bases align to TRBD1. Looked up from germline, CDR1 is MGHDK and CDR2 is SYGVNS. The V and J ends lost 7 bases and 3 bases, in that order; junction bases with no gene match: 7. The CDR3 extends over 15 amino acids.

This clonotype was detected ten times or more. The chain is built from TRBV5-4 and TRBJ1-1, with D maybe TRBD1 (5 bases). Deletions cut 1 base from V and 5 bases from J, with 12 bases between. CDR3 length: 14 amino acids. Germline values: CDR1 SGHNT, CDR2 YYREEE (reference sequence). Here the CDR3 reads CASSLSAGGTEAFF. The CDR3 DNA reads as TGTGCCAGCAGCTTGTCCGCGGGGGGTACTGAAGCTTTCTTT.

The V call is TRBV21-1, the J call TRBJ2-7; no DNA check was done on the table's D call, TRBD1. TRBV21-1 is a recognized pseudogene. This CDR3 is 13 amino acids long. This CDR3 reads CASSNGAGVEKYF. DNA for the CDR3: TGTGCCAGCAGCAATGGCGCGGGCGTAGAGAAGTACTTC.

This clonotype was seen at least ten times. The gene calls are TRBV14 and TRBJ2-3; 7 bases are a match to TRBD2. Germline CDR1 SGHDN, CDR2 FVKESK. V shed 4 bases and J 5 bases; nucleotides not matched to a gene: 9. The CDR3 totals 15 residues. CDR3 nucleotide sequence: TGTGCCAGCAGCCCATTCAACGGGGGGAAAGATACGCAGTATTTT. Protein sequence: CASSPFNGGKDTQYF.

This clonotype was seen once. It is unclear where the CDR3 begins or ends on the DNA, so no DNA is shown, and the CDR3 is as TCRdb lists it. This chain uses TRBV4-3 with TRBJ1-3. The length of the CDR3 is 16 amino acids, counting both ends. Germline CDR1 and CDR2: LGHNA and YSLEER. CDR3 amino acids: CASSQSSVGFGNTVYF.

This clonotype was observed a few times. V and J are TRBV28 and TRBJ2-7, with D possibly matching TRBD1 (5 bases). The CDR3 length is 15 residues. Germline CDR1 and CDR2: MDHEN and SYDVKM. The V end was cut by 4 bases, the J end by 0 bases, with 13 bases between. The CDR3 region has the DNA TGTGCCAGCAGTTCGACAGACAGCTACTCCTACGAGCAGTACTTC. It yields the protein CASSSTDSYSYEQYF.

This clonotype has only a few counts. This chain joins TRBV15 and TRBJ2-3, with D perhaps matching TRBD2 (6 bases). V was cut by 5 bases and J by 3 bases, with 21 bases left in between. The CDR3 runs 17 residues. CDR1 is LNHNV and CDR2 is YYDKDF in the germline V gene (reference sequence). In DNA, the CDR3 is TGTGCCACCAGCGGGGGGAGTCGGGAGCCAGTGACAGATACGCAGTATTTT. Amino acids: CATSGGSREPVTDTQYF.

In its sample, this clonotype was seen many times. This rearrangement joins TRBV7-9 to TRBJ2-7, with TRBD1 matching over 7 bases. V lost 4 bases to trimming and J lost 3 bases; unmatched junction nucleotides: 18. Germline V CDR1 and CDR2: SEHNR, FQNEAQ (reference sequence). The CDR3 spans 18 residues. Written as DNA, the CDR3 is TGTGCCAGCAGCTCGCCCGAGCCGGGACAGCCCGCGGGCTACGAGCAGTACTTC. Amino acid sequence: CASSSPEPGQPAGYEQYF.

This clonotype was counted ten times or more. The rearrangement links TRBV7-9 to TRBJ1-4, with a tentative D call TRBD1 (5 bases). Trimming took off 7 bases at V and 5 bases at J, with 14 bases between the two ends. Germline lookup yields CDR1 SEHNR and CDR2 FQNEAQ (reference sequence). The CDR3 is 14 amino acids. The CDR3 spells CASTLGDGNEKLFF. The CDR3 region has the DNA TGTGCCAGCACCCTGGGGGACGGGAATGAAAAACTGTTTTTT.

As to this clonotype: A much larger clone sits a single nucleotide away, making a read error possible. The chain links TRBV9 to TRBJ2-3, with 7 bases aligning to TRBD2. V lost 4 bases and J lost 5; bases outside the gene matches: 10. The CDR3 has 15 residues. The germline gives CDR1 SGDLS, CDR2 YYNGEE. The CDR3 here is CASSTPEAGIDTQYF. In DNA, the CDR3 is TGTGCCAGCAGCACCCCCGAAGCGGGGATAGATACGCAGTATTTT.

About this clonotype: This may stem from a read error, because a much larger clone lies one nucleotide away. The CDR3 spells CASSFYQGPSIDTQYF. The CDR3 DNA sequence: TGTGCCAGCAGCTTTTACCAGGGGCCAAGCATAGATACGCAGTATTTT. This rearrangement joins TRBV7-9 to TRBJ2-3, with D perhaps matching TRBD1 (6 bases). Germline lookup yields CDR1 SEHNR and CDR2 FQNEAQ (reference sequence). CDR3 length: 16 residues.

Ten or more counts support this clonotype. The CDR3 loop reads CASSFSRLMAERTDTQYF. The CDR3 DNA is TGTGCCAGCAGCTTTAGCCGGCTTATGGCAGAACGCACAGATACGCAGTATTTT. V and J are TRBV7-9 and TRBJ2-3; D is ambiguous. Germline assignment: CDR1 SEHNR and CDR2 FQNEAQ (reference sequence). Deletions cut 3 bases from V and 1 base from J, with 20 bases between. The CDR3 contains 18 residues.

As concerns this clonotype: One junction end disagrees with the germline gene, perhaps due to a read error. The V gene is TRBV5-1, the J gene TRBJ2-5; 7 bases are shared with TRBD1. Germline CDR1 is SGHRS and CDR2 is YFSETQ. The length of the CDR3 is 15 residues. CDR3 sequence (DNA): TGCGCCAGCAGCTTGAACGGGACAGCCCAAGAGACCCAGTGCTTC. Its translation: CASSLNGTAQETQCF.

This clonotype came up many times. The chain couples TRBV6-6 to TRBJ2-3; D is uncertain. The CDR3 contains 14 residues. Looked up from germline, CDR1 is MNHNY and CDR2 is SVGAGI (reference sequence). With 2 bases removed from V and 0 bases from J, the gap between germline ends came to 6 bases. CDR3 sequence reads: CASSYNPSTDTQYF. The CDR3 DNA reads TGTGCCAGCAGTTACAACCCTAGCACAGATACGCAGTATTTT.

This clonotype appeared a few times. The chain is built from TRBV13 and TRBJ2-7, with 10 bases fitting TRBD2. CDR1 and CDR2 from the germline V gene are PRHDT and FYEKMQ (reference sequence). The CDR3 covers 14 residues. V lost 4 bases to trimming and J lost 5 bases; unmatched junction nucleotides: 5. The CDR3 DNA reads TGTGCCAGCAGCTCGGGACTAGCGCAAGACGAGCAGTACTTC. This sequence encodes CASSSGLAQDEQYF.